The next 21 T cell receptor beta chains were all read from a single sample in a study of blood T cell repertoires in COVID-19 (dated by TCRdb to about 2020). The protocol used for the library was the immunoSEQ multiplex PCR assay. Here the immuneACCESS table is served through TCRdb, limited to in-frame sequences with V and J called. Missing clones are a known gap in these copies; in checked studies unresolved V genes cover under half, and the rest lacks a known reason. This sample lists over 200,000 clones; 83% were detected once. The ten largest clones represent approximately 2.6% of the sample. The sequenced material came from peripheral blood. The source is a woman in her 70s with active or convalescent COVID-19.

This rearrangement joins TRBV7-3 to TRBJ2-7; 9 bases match TRBD1. The CDR3 extends over 13 amino acids. Germline CDR1 is SGHTA and CDR2 is FQGTGA. J lost 7 bases, V lost 5 bases, and 6 bases had no gene match. Here the CDR3 DNA reads TGTGCCAGCAGCCCGCGACAGGGGGGGGAGCAGTACTTC. It encodes CASSPRQGGEQYF.

This clone was seen a single time. The CDR3 here is CASSFASGTRTDTQYF. The CDR3 region has the DNA TGTGCCAGCAGTTTTGCCTCCGGGACTCGCACAGATACGCAGTATTTT. The chain couples TRBV2 to TRBJ2-3; D may be TRBD2 (6 bases). CDR1 SNHLY and CDR2 FYNNEI come from the germline V gene. V was clipped by 5 bases and J by 1 base, with 16 bases between them. The CDR3 contains 16 residues.

The chain links TRBV6-5 to TRBJ2-7; the D gene is possibly TRBD1 (5 bases). Germline V gene lookup returns CDR1 MNHEY and CDR2 SVGAGI. This CDR3 is built from 15 residues. Trimming stripped 6 bases from V and 3 bases from J, with 18 bases between. The CDR3 loop reads CASRNGAFGIYEQYF. CDR3 nucleotides: TGTGCCAGCAGGAATGGGGCTTTCGGAATCTACGAGCAGTACTTC.

DNA of the CDR3: TGTGCCAGCAGCTTAGGAACAGGGGGCTCCTACGAGCAGTACTTC. Its protein product is CASSLGTGGSYEQYF. J is TRBJ2-7 and V is TRBV7-6; 8 nucleotides align to TRBD1. The length of the CDR3 is 15 residues. The germline V gene has CDR1 SGHVS and CDR2 FNYEAQ. With 1 base clipped from V and 0 bases from J, the junction kept 2 bases outside the gene matches.

This clone showed up just a few times. This sequence joins TRBV18 and TRBJ2-7; D might be TRBD1 (5 bases). The CDR3 sequence is 13 residues long. The V gene's germline CDR1 is KGHSH and CDR2 LQKENI. Trimming removed 4 bases at V and 2 bases at J, with 9 bases between. The CDR3 is CASSLTGTYEQYF. CDR3 nucleotides: TGTGCCAGCTCACTCACAGGTACCTACGAGCAGTACTTC.

The chain carries TRBV28 and TRBJ1-2; a possible D gene is TRBD1 (6 bases). This CDR3 contains 15 residues. Trimming took off 5 bases at V and 2 bases at J, with 15 bases between the two ends. Germline values: CDR1 MDHEN, CDR2 SYDVKM. This CDR3 reads CASSLTGHDNYGYTF. CDR3 nucleotide sequence: TGTGCCAGCAGTCTCACAGGGCACGACAACTATGGCTACACCTTC.

Only a few counts were recorded for this clone. The genes are TRBV6-5 and TRBJ1-5, with 9 bases aligning to TRBD1. Looked up from germline, CDR1 is MNHEY and CDR2 is SVGAGI. The CDR3 is made up of 13 amino acids. Losses at the gene ends were 6 bases for V and 7 bases for J; bases not matched to a gene: 4. CDR3 nucleotides: TGTGCCAGCAGCCAGGGACAGGGACAGCCCCAGCATTTT. Translated: CASSQGQGQPQHF.

This clone was recorded once. The chain recombines TRBV12-3 or TRBV12-4 with TRBJ2-2; D perhaps matches TRBD1 (5 bases). The CDR3 contains 13 residues. The V gene lost 2 bases and the J gene lost 6 bases, with 7 bases spanning the gap. The CDR3 region is CASSLQGSGELFF. CDR3 in DNA: TGTGCCAGCAGTTTACAGGGATCCGGGGAGCTGTTTTTT.

This chain connects TRBV10-3 to TRBJ2-3, with 8 bases lining up with TRBD2. This CDR3 region has 15 residues. Trimming took 4 bases from V and 2 from J; bases not matched to a gene: 5. Germline V CDR1 and CDR2: ENHRY, SYGVKD. CDR3 sequence reads: CAISAPGGITDTQYF. As DNA, the CDR3 is TGTGCCATCAGTGCCCCGGGGGGGATCACAGATACGCAGTATTTT.

The genes are TRBV28 and TRBJ1-4; the match to TRBD1 covers 10 bases. The CDR3 contains 16 residues. Trimming removed 8 bases from V and 3 bases from J; junction bases left unmatched: 9. Germline V gives CDR1 MDHEN, CDR2 SYDVKM. CDR3 protein: CASARDRGLANEKLFF. The CDR3 nucleotides are TGTGCCAGCGCCCGGGACAGGGGCCTCGCTAATGAAAAACTGTTTTTT.

This sequence joins TRBV7-5 and TRBJ2-3; the table calls TRBD2, which could not be checked here. TRBV7-5 is labeled a pseudogene. This CDR3 is 16 amino acids long. The CDR3 DNA reads TGTGCCAGAAGCTTAGTCCCCGGAGTGATCGCAGATACGCAGTATTTT. Amino acids: CARSLVPGVIADTQYF.

The rearrangement links TRBV5-1 to TRBJ1-1, with 10 positions matching TRBD1. V lost 3 bases and J lost 6; bases outside the gene matches: 14. CDR1 and CDR2 from the germline V gene are SGHRS and YFSETQ. The CDR3 is 17 residues long. The CDR3 DNA reads TGCGCCAGCAGCTCTCCCAAGACAGGGGGCGAAAGGTCTGAAGCTTTCTTT. This translates into CASSSPKTGGERSEAFF.

This clone was observed a single time. The chain combines TRBV28 with TRBJ2-7; 7 nucleotides line up with TRBD2. V shed 7 bases, J shed 6 bases, and the junction held 18 bases outside the gene matches. Germline V gene data show CDR1 as MDHEN and CDR2 as SYDVKM. The CDR3 is made up of 16 amino acids. The CDR3 region has the DNA TGTGCCAGCATCATGGGGGGAGGGATAGGGGCTCTCGAGCAGTACTTC. This encodes CASIMGGGIGALEQYF. The full variable domain, in which reference TRBV28 and TRBJ2-7 provide the parts outside the CDR3, is DVKVTQSSRYLVKRTGEKVFLECVQDMDHENMFWYRQDPGLGLRLIYFSYDVKMKEKGDIPEGYSVSREKKERFSLILESASTNQTSMYLCASIMGGGIGALEQYFGPGTRLTVT.

The rearrangement joins TRBV24-1 to TRBJ2-7; 8 bases fit TRBD2. Germline V CDR1 and CDR2: KGHDR, SFDVKD. The CDR3 length is 14 residues. Trimming removed 7 bases from V and 3 bases from J; junction bases left unmatched: 7. CDR3 loop: CATSGGAPLYEQYF. DNA of the CDR3: TGTGCCACCAGCGGGGGGGCACCCCTCTACGAGCAGTACTTC.

The chain carries TRBV28 and TRBJ1-2, with 8 bases matching TRBD1. In germline, CDR1 is MDHEN, CDR2 SYDVKM. V gave up 2 bases and J gave up 2 bases; unmatched junction bases: 4. The CDR3 extends over 15 amino acids. The CDR3 DNA sequence: TGTGCCAGCAGTTTACAGGGGGCAGGGAACTATGGCTACACCTTC. Residues: CASSLQGAGNYGYTF.

The chain couples TRBV3-1 (or the pseudogene TRBV3-2) to TRBJ2-7; 7 bases match TRBD1. Germline-derived CDR1 and CDR2 are LGHDT and YNNKEL (reference sequence). The CDR3 covers 15 residues. Trimming cost V 4 bases and J 0 bases; bases outside gene matches: 6. The DNA of the CDR3 is TGTGCCAGCAGCCCGGCCTGGGACAGCTCCTACGAGCAGTACTTC. The encoded protein is CASSPAWDSSYEQYF.

The chain uses TRBV5-1 and TRBJ2-1; D possibly corresponds to TRBD2 (6 bases). From germline, CDR1 is SGHRS and CDR2 YFSETQ. The CDR3 totals 17 residues. V lost 0 bases to trimming and J lost 4 bases, with 17 bases between them. The CDR3 protein is CASSLGWGGGLYNEQFF. In nucleotides, the CDR3 is TGCGCCAGCAGCTTGGGATGGGGCGGAGGGCTTTACAATGAGCAGTTCTTC.

The rearrangement uses TRBV30 and TRBJ1-5; perhaps TRBD1 as D (6 bases). Per germline, CDR1 GTSNPN and CDR2 SVGIG (reference sequence). This CDR3 is built from 14 residues. V gave up 0 bases and J gave up 5 bases, with 11 bases separating them. The CDR3 DNA reads TGTGCCTGGAGTGTAAGGGGGACCCATCAGCCCCAGCATTTT. Protein product: CAWSVRGTHQPQHF. The entire variable domain, with the rest obtained from reference TRBV30 and TRBJ1-5, is as follows: SQTIHQWPATLVQPVGSPLSLECTVEGTSNPNLYWYRQAAGRGLQLLFYSVGIGQISSEVPQNLSASRPQDRQFILSSKKLLLSDSGFYLCAWSVRGTHQPQHFGDGTRLSIL.

This chain uses TRBV11-3 with TRBJ2-3; a possible D gene is TRBD2 (7 bases). CDR3 length: 13 amino acids. Between the trimmed V and J ends, which lost 5 bases and 4 bases, there was a span of 10 bases. Germline CDR1 is SGHNT and CDR2 is YENEEA. In DNA form, the CDR3 reads TGTGCCAGCAGCCAAGGGGGGGCAGATACGCAGTATTTT. This encodes CASSQGGADTQYF.

The chain uses TRBV28 and TRBJ2-3; 12 nucleotides align to TRBD2. The CDR3 covers 16 residues. The trim removed 7 bases at V and 3 bases at J, leaving 8 bases unmatched. CDR1 is MDHEN and CDR2 is SYDVKM in the germline V gene. This CDR3 reads CASTPSGRAGTDTQYF. DNA of the CDR3: TGTGCCAGCACACCTAGCGGGAGGGCGGGAACAGATACGCAGTATTTT.

This clone was counted between two and nine times. The chain has TRBV5-4 and TRBJ1-1; D is undetermined. Germline V CDR1 and CDR2: SGHNT, YYREEE (reference sequence). The CDR3 consists of 15 residues. The V and J ends lost 3 bases and 0 bases respectively, with 12 bases between them. In nucleotides, the CDR3 is TGTGCCAGCAGCTCGGACGGAGGGATGAACACTGAAGCTTTCTTT. Residues: CASSSDGGMNTEAFF. Supplemented by reference TRBV5-4 and TRBJ1-1, the full variable domain reads ETGVTQSPTHLIKTRGQQVTLRCSSQSGHNTVSWYQQALGQGPQFIFQYYREEENGRGNFPPRFSGLQFPNYSSELNVNALELDDSALYLCASSSDGGMNTEAFFGQGTRLTVV.